A selection of T cell receptor beta chains follows, all from one sample in a study of CD8 T cells in ankylosing spondylitis. A single record per CDR3 protein comes from TCRdb applying MiXCR to the 5' RACE reads. The sample lists approximately 150,000 distinct CDR3 sequences, 25% to 35% occurring once. The sample comprised synovial fluid, either unsorted or a sorted T cell fraction (not recorded which). The receptors derive from a male donor with ankylosing spondylitis. The CDR3 runs from the conserved cysteine through the conserved F or W.

TRBV6-5	TRBJ1-1	CASSSSSWVTEAFF
TRBV4-2	TRBJ2-2	CASSQDGGHPTGELFF
TRBV18	TRBJ1-5	CASSDRGPGNQPQHF
TRBV15	TRBJ2-3	CATSRDSRGKSDTQYF
TRBV25-1	TRBJ1-1	CASIAGRRGEAFF
TRBV6-1	TRBJ1-4	CASSRRPNEKLFF
TRBV27	TRBJ1-5	CASSLLRTGGAGQPQHF
TRBV3-1	TRBJ2-5	CASSQDPDVETQYF
TRBV20-1	TRBJ2-7	CSAKTSFPSYEQYF
TRBV20-1	TRBJ2-3	CSAREQLGPPTDTQYF
TRBV20-1	TRBJ2-3	CSAGGATSTDTQYF
TRBV20-1	TRBJ1-1	CSAAQGTTEAFF
TRBV4-1	TRBJ2-5	CASSQERFGLAEETQYF
TRBV5-1	TRBJ2-5	CASTRTGQETQYF
TRBV28	TRBJ1-4	CASRAQGYEKLFF
TRBV24-1	TRBJ2-1	CATRGQGGEQFF
TRBV12-3/TRBV12-4	TRBJ2-2	CASWGQENTGELFF
TRBV5-6	TRBJ2-7	CASSLPLGEQYF
TRBV12-3/TRBV12-4	TRBJ2-1	CASSVGTFSYNEQFF
TRBV5-1	TRBJ2-2	CASSRSSGDTGELFF
TRBV3-1	TRBJ2-5	CASRGGRETQYF
TRBV19	TRBJ1-2	CASSPGTSRNYGYTF
TRBV5-5	TRBJ1-5	CASSLVAGASNQPQHF
TRBV20-1	TRBJ2-1	CSARTQRRYNEQFF
TRBV12-3/TRBV12-4	TRBJ2-4	CASSPPPGQGAAKNIQYF
TRBV29-1	TRBJ2-3	CSVGLAGVADTQYF
TRBV28	TRBJ2-7	CASSPPSWEQYF
TRBV5-1	TRBJ2-7	CASSLGGGWSYEQYF
TRBV12-3/TRBV12-4	TRBJ2-7	CASSLPDGLAGGPSSPWQYF
TRBV27	TRBJ2-7	CASICYEQYF
TRBV7-9	TRBJ2-3	CASSAGGPQSTDTQYF
TRBV30	TRBJ2-2	CAWSWEGLGGELFF
TRBV29-1	TRBJ2-3	CSVVLLAGGIYTDTQYF
TRBV11-3	TRBJ2-2	CASSSGHLDTGSGELFF
TRBV20-1	TRBJ2-7	CSASGFERGYYEQYF
TRBV20-1	TRBJ2-2	CSARGRQVRGGELFF
TRBV29-1	TRBJ1-3	CSGVGPGRAGNTIYF
TRBV29-1	TRBJ1-1	CSVGAGFGDTEAFF
TRBV6-2/TRBV6-3	TRBJ2-3	CASSYSTPSYTDTQYF
TRBV10-3	TRBJ2-2	CAISEDGGELFF
TRBV12-3/TRBV12-4	TRBJ1-1	CASSPGTGAGGTEAFF
TRBV3-1	TRBJ1-5	CASRPFRDRPPNSNQPQHF
TRBV20-1	TRBJ2-5	CSATNGETQYF